This T cell receptor (beta chain) emerged from a study of T cell responses to AZD1222 COVID-19 vaccine. Germline V gives CDR1 MRHNA, CDR2 SNTAGT. The V gene lost 0 bases and the J gene lost 0 bases, with 6 bases spanning the gap. The CDR3 has 15 residues. Profiled with immunoSEQ multiplex PCR; TCRdb holds only in-frame clones, not every one. The sample includes over 140,000 clones. The sequencing input was peripheral blood. The clonotype was recovered from an adult in good health. The V call is TRBV6-4, the J call TRBJ1-5; no firm D call. The CDR3 nucleotides are TGTGCCAGCAGTGACTCCCTGAATAGCAATCAGCCCCAGCATTTT. Its protein product is CASSDSLNSNQPQHF.